These 27 T cell receptor beta chains were sequenced from one sample in a study of shared clonotypes between healthy human individuals. The table came from immunoSEQ multiplex PCR; TCRdb's copy has only in-frame clones and leaves some out. The table records about 510,000 clones, about four fifths of them present only once. Sequencing input: PBMCs. Receptor source: a woman in her 40s in good health. Some clones in this sample may be carry-over from other donors' samples.

This rearrangement joins TRBV28 to TRBJ1-2, with 9 positions matching TRBD1. With V trimmed by 4 bases and J by 0 bases, 0 bases remained unmatched. The germline V gene encodes CDR1 MDHEN and CDR2 SYDVKM. The CDR3 is made up of 14 amino acids. CDR3: CASSWDRANYGYTF. The CDR3, as DNA: TGTGCCAGCAGTTGGGACAGGGCTAACTATGGCTACACCTTC.

This chain connects TRBV28 to TRBJ1-2; possibly TRBD1 for D (5 bases). CDR1 and CDR2 from the germline V gene are MDHEN and SYDVKM. V lost 5 bases and J lost 4, with 20 bases in between. The CDR3 is 16 residues long. CDR3 bases: TGTGCCAGCAGTATATCGGGCGTGGGGCGCGGCTATGGCTACACCTTC. Its translation: CASSISGVGRGYGYTF.

This chain connects TRBV18 to TRBJ2-7; D is unresolved. Germline CDR1 KGHSH, CDR2 LQKENI. CDR3 length equals 15 residues. Trimming removed 2 bases at V and 3 bases at J, with 14 bases between. The CDR3 spells CASSPSHLVGYEQYF. The CDR3 region has the DNA TGTGCCAGCTCACCATCCCACCTAGTAGGCTACGAGCAGTACTTC.

The CDR3 region is CAWSVGLLQETQYF. Written as DNA, the CDR3 is TGTGCCTGGAGTGTAGGGCTATTACAAGAGACCCAGTACTTC. The chain links TRBV30 to TRBJ2-5; no clear D. CDR1 and CDR2 (germline): GTSNPN, SVGIG (reference sequence). The CDR3 extends over 14 amino acids. V lost 0 bases to trimming and J lost 2 bases, with 10 bases between them.

A note on this clone: The same CDR3 is also encoded by other DNA sequences in this sample. The chain couples TRBV28 to TRBJ1-2; D is ambiguous. V lost 5 bases, J lost 8 bases, and 12 bases lay in between. The CDR3 runs to 12 residues. Per germline, CDR1 MDHEN and CDR2 SYDVKM. The CDR3 loop reads CASSLSLGGYTF. The CDR3 nucleotides read TGTGCCAGCAGTCTATCCTTAGGGGGCTACACCTTC.

The V and J genes are TRBV5-1 and TRBJ1-4; D uncertain. The CDR3 is made up of 15 amino acids. Germline CDR1 reads SGHRS; CDR2 reads YFSETQ. With 0 bases removed from V and 4 bases from J, the gap between germline ends came to 10 bases. The CDR3 coding sequence is TGCGCCAGCAGCTTGGAGTCGGGCCGTAATGAAAAACTGTTTTTT. It is translated as CASSLESGRNEKLFF.

The V and J genes are TRBV27 and TRBJ1-4; 7 bases align to TRBD1. The V segment lost 6 bases and the J segment 2 bases; nucleotides outside the gene matches: 0. Per the germline V gene, CDR1 is MNHEY and CDR2 is SMNVEV (reference sequence). This CDR3 comprises 13 residues. The CDR3 DNA is TGTGCCAGCAGGACAGGGACTAATGAAAAACTGTTTTTT. The encoded protein is CASRTGTNEKLFF.

This clone was seen a handful of times. The rearrangement uses TRBV30 and TRBJ2-7, with a possible D match to TRBD1 (6 bases). The germline V gene has CDR1 GTSNPN and CDR2 SVGIG (reference sequence). CDR3 size: 13 residues. Trimming stripped 3 bases from V and 2 bases from J, with 11 bases between. The CDR3 DNA follows: TGTGCCTGGAGCTTCGGACAGACCTACGAGCAGTACTTC. It is translated as CAWSFGQTYEQYF.

The V call is TRBV11-2, the J call TRBJ2-7, with D possibly matching TRBD2 (6 bases). The V and J ends lost 8 bases and 0 bases respectively, with 20 bases between them. The CDR3 runs to 16 residues. Germline V gene lookup returns CDR1 SGHAT and CDR2 FQNNGV. CDR3 loop: CASAPLSGYLSYEQYF. The CDR3 DNA is TGTGCCAGCGCCCCCCTAAGCGGGTACCTCTCCTACGAGCAGTACTTC.

V usage is TRBV4-3 and J usage is TRBJ1-4; D gene unclear. Trimming took off 0 bases at V and 7 bases at J, with 9 bases between the two ends. The CDR3 sequence is 14 residues long. CDR1 is LGHNA, CDR2 YSLEER, per germline. This CDR3 reads CASSQEGRFEKLFF. DNA for the CDR3: TGCGCCAGCAGCCAAGAGGGGAGGTTTGAAAAACTGTTTTTT.

This chain uses TRBV29-1 with TRBJ2-1, with a possible D match to TRBD2 (6 bases). Trimming stripped 4 bases from V and 2 bases from J, with 9 bases between. Per germline, CDR1 SQVTM and CDR2 ANQGSEA. The CDR3 totals 13 residues. The DNA of the CDR3 is TGCAGCGTTGGCCTAGCGACCTACAATGAGCAGTTCTTC. It codes for CSVGLATYNEQFF.

The J gene is TRBJ1-2, the V gene TRBV6-5; unclear D gene. The CDR3 has 14 residues. The germline V and J ends were trimmed by 0 bases and 3 bases, with 8 bases remaining between them. Per germline, CDR1 MNHEY and CDR2 SVGAGI. The CDR3: CASSYSVAHYGYTF. The CDR3 bases are TGTGCCAGCAGTTACTCGGTAGCCCACTATGGCTACACCTTC.

The V call is TRBV18, the J call TRBJ2-2; 7 nucleotides agree with TRBD1. V trimming: 4 bases; J trimming: 5 bases; junction bases outside the gene matches: 10. Germline lookup yields CDR1 KGHSH and CDR2 LQKENI. CDR3 size: 16 residues. The CDR3 DNA reads TGTGCCAGCTCACGGGACAGCGCTAGGGGGACCGGGGAGCTGTTTTTT. Encoded protein: CASSRDSARGTGELFF.

The V call is TRBV11-1, the J call TRBJ2-3, with D unclear. The V gene's germline CDR1 is SGHAT and CDR2 FQDESV (reference sequence). V was cut by 5 bases and J by 0 bases, with 9 bases left in between. This CDR3 is 14 amino acids long. This chain's CDR3 is CASSHHASTDTQYF. CDR3 in DNA: TGTGCCAGCAGCCACCACGCTAGCACAGATACGCAGTATTTT.

The chain joins TRBV11-2 to TRBJ2-2; 9 bases map to TRBD1. CDR1 SGHAT and CDR2 FQNNGV come from the germline V gene. This CDR3 is 17 amino acids long. Unmatched junction bases numbered 14, after V lost 5 bases and J lost 7 bases. CDR3 protein: CASSVRARTGANGELFF. CDR3 DNA: TGTGCCAGCAGCGTTAGGGCCCGGACAGGGGCTAACGGGGAGCTGTTTTTT.

V and J are TRBV5-4 and TRBJ1-2; D perhaps matches TRBD1 (5 bases). The CDR3 totals 13 residues. CDR1 SGHNT and CDR2 YYREEE come from the germline V gene (reference sequence). V gave up 1 base and J gave up 5 bases, with 9 bases separating them. The CDR3 here is CASSLRTGYGYTF. The CDR3, as DNA: TGTGCCAGCAGCTTGAGAACAGGATATGGCTACACCTTC.

The chain joins TRBV7-2 to TRBJ2-2; D is ambiguous. CDR3 length: 14 residues. Germline-derived CDR1 and CDR2 are SGHTA and FQGNSA. With 1 base removed from V and 6 bases from J, the gap between germline ends came to 9 bases. CDR3 sequence (DNA): TGTGCCAGCAGCTTAGAACGGCTCTCCGGGGAGCTGTTTTTT. This sequence encodes CASSLERLSGELFF.

CDR3 protein: CASSLATYNEQFF. CDR3 nucleotide sequence: TGTGCCAGCAGCTTAGCTACCTACAATGAGCAGTTCTTC. The genes are TRBV7-6 and TRBJ2-1; D is undetermined. Looked up from germline, CDR1 is SGHVS and CDR2 is FNYEAQ. CDR3 length: 13 amino acids. V gave up 0 bases and J gave up 2 bases, with 2 bases separating them.

This clone is a singleton in its sample. The chain couples TRBV5-8 to TRBJ2-7, with 8 bases that match TRBD1. J gave up 2 bases and V 0 bases, and 4 bases lay outside the gene matches. The CDR3 covers 15 residues. Per germline, CDR1 SGHTS and CDR2 YDEGEE. The CDR3 DNA follows: TGTGCCAGCAGCTTGGTGGGACAGGCAACCTACGAGCAGTACTTC. Amino acids: CASSLVGQATYEQYF.

The chain employs TRBV9 and TRBJ2-2; D possibly corresponds to TRBD1 (6 bases). The CDR3 is 16 amino acids. V was trimmed by 0 bases and J by 6 bases, leaving 15 bases between them. In germline, CDR1 is SGDLS, CDR2 YYNGEE. The CDR3, as DNA: TGTGCCAGCAGCGTAGAAGGGGGAACGAGGCCCGGGGAGCTGTTTTTT. Translating gives CASSVEGGTRPGELFF.

The chain is built from TRBV7-9 and TRBJ2-5; 8 positions agree with TRBD1. Trimming cost V 4 bases and J 3 bases; bases outside gene matches: 10. Germline V gives CDR1 SEHNR, CDR2 FQNEAQ (reference sequence). CDR3 length equals 16 residues. The CDR3: CASSSSYRTGKETQYF. The CDR3 DNA sequence: TGTGCCAGCAGCTCGTCCTATAGGACAGGGAAAGAGACCCAGTACTTC.

The chain uses TRBV21-1 and TRBJ2-7; TRBD1 was called by the table and not checked on the DNA. TRBV21-1 is a listed pseudogene. This CDR3 has 15 amino acids. CDR3 loop: CASIHQQGVRYEQYF. Here the CDR3 DNA reads TGTGCCAGCATCCATCAACAGGGAGTCAGGTACGAGCAGTACTTC.

V usage is TRBV10-1 and J usage is TRBJ2-7, with TRBD2 matching over 11 bases. Germline CDR1 reads WNHNN; CDR2 reads SYGVQD (reference sequence). V was clipped by 5 bases and J by 5 bases; unmatched bases: 14. CDR3 length: 17 residues. The CDR3 sequence is CASSPGLAAPTGDEQYF. The CDR3 DNA follows: TGCGCCAGCAGTCCGGGACTAGCGGCGCCTACGGGGGACGAGCAGTACTTC.

CDR3 in amino acids: CSVGERERCFF. DNA of the CDR3: TGCAGCGTTGGTGAGCGGGAGAGGTGTTTCTTC. The V gene is TRBV29-1, the J gene TRBJ2-1; 8 bases agree with TRBD2. Looked up from germline, CDR1 is SQVTM and CDR2 is ANQGSEA. CDR3 size: 11 residues. The V segment lost 4 bases and the J segment 16 bases; nucleotides outside the gene matches: 9.

This chain links TRBV2 with TRBJ2-5; D gene unclear. V was shortened by 6 bases and J by 2 bases, with 7 bases between the two germline ends. Germline lookup yields CDR1 SNHLY and CDR2 FYNNEI. The CDR3 contains 12 residues. The DNA for the CDR3 is TGTGCCAGCAGGGCAGTGCAAGAGACCCAGTACTTC. Translated: CASRAVQETQYF.

This clone was seen only once. The rearrangement uses TRBV5-4 and TRBJ2-5; the match to TRBD1 covers 8 bases. In germline, CDR1 is SGHNT, CDR2 YYREEE (reference sequence). Trimming at V came to 0 bases and at J to 5 bases, leaving 6 bases not matched to a gene. The CDR3 runs to 15 residues. CDR3 in DNA: TGTGCCAGCAGCTTGGCAGGGGGCTTGGGGGAGACCCAGTACTTC. Translating it yields CASSLAGGLGETQYF.

This chain uses TRBV5-4 with TRBJ2-5; the D gene is possibly TRBD2 (5 bases). Germline loops: CDR1 SGHNT, CDR2 YYREEE (reference sequence). CDR3 length: 16 amino acids. The germline V and J ends were trimmed by 4 bases and 2 bases, with 18 bases remaining between them. The CDR3 sequence: CASSQFGQLGQETQYF. Written as DNA, the CDR3 is TGTGCCAGCAGCCAATTTGGTCAACTAGGGCAAGAGACCCAGTACTTC.